Below are 16 T cell receptor beta chains sequenced from a single sample in a study of cytomegalovirus exposure and HLA in healthy donors. The study ran its PCR with 60 Vbeta and 13 Jbeta primers. TCRdb's copy holds only in-frame clones and misses some; the assay was immunoSEQ multiplex PCR. The sample includes 100,000 or so clones, about 80% seen only once; the top ten take 3.5% to 4.5%. Specimen: PBMCs. These receptors were taken from a female donor in good health and CMV-seropositive.

The genes are TRBV5-8 and TRBJ2-4, with D possibly being TRBD1 (5 bases). Trimming stripped 0 bases from V and 9 bases from J, with 13 bases between. Germline V gives CDR1 SGHTS, CDR2 YDEGEE. CDR3 length: 14 amino acids. In DNA, the CDR3 is TGTGCCAGCAGCTTGGGTCTTGTAAGGGGCATTCAGTACTTC. Protein product: CASSLGLVRGIQYF.

This clone came up a few times. This chain uses TRBV5-1 with TRBJ2-3; 9 bases are shared with TRBD2. The CDR3 loop spans 16 amino acids. CDR1 and CDR2 from the germline V gene are SGHRS and YFSETQ. V lost 4 bases, J lost 2 bases, and 8 bases stayed unmatched. CDR3 sequence reads: CASSPGAGGSTDTQYF. In nucleotides, the CDR3 is TGCGCCAGCAGCCCGGGGGCGGGAGGGTCCACAGATACGCAGTATTTT. Full variable domain (remainder filled in from reference TRBV5-1 and TRBJ2-3): KAGVTQTPRYLIKTRGQQVTLSCSPISGHRSVSWYQQTPGQGLQFLFEYFSETQRNKGNFPGRFSGRQFSNSRSEMNVSTLELGDSALYLCASSPGAGGSTDTQYFGPGTRLTVL.

V usage is TRBV27 and J usage is TRBJ2-7; TRBD2 matches 9 bases. This CDR3 is 13 amino acids long. Losses at the gene ends were 9 bases for V and 6 bases for J; bases not matched to a gene: 9. CDR1 MNHEY and CDR2 SMNVEV come from the germline V gene (reference sequence). In DNA form, the CDR3 reads TGTGCCAGTTCGCTGGCGGGGGGGCGCGAGCAGTACTTC. Translating it yields CASSLAGGREQYF.

The V call is TRBV10-3, the J call TRBJ1-5; a weak D match, TRBD1 (6 bases). The germline V gene has CDR1 ENHRY and CDR2 SYGVKD. Trimming removed 6 bases from V and 6 bases from J, with 15 bases in between. The CDR3 consists of 14 residues. CDR3 sequence (DNA): TGTGCCATCAGCGCCCAGGGGTCTCGTCAGCCCCAGCATTTT. Its protein product is CAISAQGSRQPQHF.

This clone was seen more than once but under ten times. The gene calls are TRBV28 and TRBJ2-7; D remains ambiguous. The germline V and J ends were trimmed by 7 bases and 4 bases, with 11 bases remaining between them. This CDR3 comprises 12 residues. CDR1 is MDHEN and CDR2 is SYDVKM in the germline V gene. CDR3 DNA sequence: TGTGCCAGCAACGTGGCCACATACGAGCAGTACTTC. Residues: CASNVATYEQYF.

Comments on this clone: A read error may produce the germline difference seen at one junction end. Other DNA sequences from this sample encode an identical CDR3 as well. The V and J genes are TRBV5-5 and TRBJ1-2; tentatively, D is TRBD1 (6 bases). The CDR3 contains 13 residues. Germline CDR1 and CDR2: SGHKS and YYEKEE (reference sequence). CDR3: CASSGQPDYGYTF. CDR3 bases: TGTGCCAGCAGCGGACAGCCCGACTATGGCTACACTTTC.

The chain carries TRBV11-2 and TRBJ1-1, with D perhaps matching TRBD1 (5 bases). The germline V gene encodes CDR1 SGHAT and CDR2 FQNNGV. V lost 2 bases and J 4 bases, leaving 14 bases between the germline ends. This CDR3 spans 15 amino acids. The CDR3 DNA reads as TGTGCCAGCAGCTTATCGCGGGGGATGAGCACTGAAGCTTTCTTT. It encodes CASSLSRGMSTEAFF.

The chain has TRBV30 and TRBJ2-7; D might be TRBD1 (6 bases). CDR1 and CDR2 (germline): GTSNPN, SVGIG (reference sequence). The CDR3 is 14 amino acids. Trimming pared 3 bases from V and 6 bases from J, leaving 18 bases between. The chain's CDR3 is CAWRPGQFPGEQYF. CDR3 bases: TGTGCCTGGAGGCCCGGACAGTTCCCCGGCGAGCAGTACTTC.

This clone came up a few times. The chain has TRBV19 and TRBJ2-5; a weak D match, TRBD2 (6 bases). Between the trimmed V and J ends, which lost 3 bases and 3 bases, there was a span of 17 bases. The germline gives CDR1 LNHDA, CDR2 SQIVND (reference sequence). The CDR3 sequence is 16 residues long. The CDR3 DNA is TGTGCCAGTAGTATGGGAGGTTGGGGCGGGGAAGAGACCCAGTACTTC. It translates to CASSMGGWGGEETQYF. Filled out from reference TRBV19 and TRBJ2-5, the complete variable domain reads DGGITQSPKYLFRKEGQNVTLSCEQNLNHDAMYWYRQDPGQGLRLIYYSQIVNDFQKGDIAEGYSVSREKKESFPLTVTSAQKNPTAFYLCASSMGGWGGEETQYFGPGTRLLVL.

The chain couples TRBV4-2 to TRBJ2-5, with D tentatively TRBD1 (5 bases). The CDR3 spans 16 residues. Germline V gives CDR1 LGHNA, CDR2 YNFKEQ. The germline V and J ends were trimmed by 3 bases and 1 base, with 15 bases remaining between them. This chain's CDR3 is CASSQGSAQGQETQYF. CDR3 nucleotide sequence: TGTGCCAGCAGCCAGGGATCCGCCCAGGGCCAAGAGACCCAGTACTTC.

The chain employs TRBV6-1 and TRBJ1-4, with TRBD1 as a possible D gene (5 bases). The CDR3 is 15 residues long. V was trimmed by 1 base and J by 8 bases, leaving 14 bases between them. Germline-derived CDR1 and CDR2 are MNHNS and SASEGT. The CDR3 spells CASSEGSRVQEKLFF. The CDR3 DNA reads TGTGCCAGCAGTGAAGGAAGCAGGGTCCAGGAAAAACTGTTTTTT.

V usage is TRBV5-1 and J usage is TRBJ1-3, with a weak D call TRBD1 (5 bases). Between the trimmed V and J ends, which lost 0 bases and 1 base, there was a span of 14 bases. CDR1 and CDR2 from the germline V gene are SGHRS and YFSETQ. CDR3 length equals 17 residues. The CDR3 DNA reads as TGCGCCAGCAGCTTGGGGGGCAGGGCAGGTTCTGGAAACACCATATATTTT. Its protein is CASSLGGRAGSGNTIYF.

The V call is TRBV5-1, the J call TRBJ2-2; TRBD2 agrees at 8 bases. The germline CDR1 and CDR2 sequences are SGHRS and YFSETQ. CDR3 size: 15 residues. The V and J ends lost 4 bases and 5 bases, in that order; junction bases with no gene match: 7. CDR3 region: CASSLLAEKTGELFF. As DNA, the CDR3 is TGCGCCAGCAGCCTACTAGCGGAAAAGACCGGGGAGCTGTTTTTT.

The chain joins TRBV19 to TRBJ2-7, with D possibly matching TRBD1 (6 bases). Per germline, CDR1 LNHDA and CDR2 SQIVND (reference sequence). Between the trimmed V and J ends, which lost 5 bases and 6 bases, there was a span of 14 bases. The CDR3 runs 13 residues. The CDR3 DNA is TGTGCCAGTAGTGAGGGGACAATGGTCGAGCAGTACTTC. Encoded protein: CASSEGTMVEQYF.

This clone was seen only a few times. This chain joins TRBV5-1 and TRBJ2-7; 12 nucleotides align to TRBD1. Germline V gives CDR1 SGHRS, CDR2 YFSETQ. The CDR3 spans 15 residues. Trimming at V came to 3 bases and at J to 2 bases, leaving 3 bases not matched to a gene. CDR3 residues: CASSSGTGGPYEQYF. CDR3 nucleotide sequence: TGCGCCAGCAGCTCGGGGACAGGGGGCCCCTACGAGCAGTACTTC.

The chain is built from TRBV7-2 and TRBJ1-3; D uncertain. V lost 2 bases and J lost 0, with 5 bases in between. The CDR3 has 14 residues. The V gene's germline CDR1 is SGHTA and CDR2 FQGNSA. CDR3 DNA sequence: TGTGCCAGCAGCTTATCTCTCTCTGGAAACACCATATATTTT. This encodes CASSLSLSGNTIYF.